This T cell receptor (beta chain) derives from a study of blood T cells in healthy people across ages. Findings and caveats of the study: A roughly linear age-dependent decrease characterized TCR beta diversity per million T cells.

A remark on this clonotype: Its antigen remains unidentified.

Per germline, CDR1 SGHRS and CDR2 YFSETQ. Trimming removed 4 bases from V and 7 bases from J; junction bases left unmatched: 10. The CDR3 length is 14 residues. Researchers collected around 10 milliliters of peripheral blood from every single donor. It was with a sample-barcoded 5' primer and a J-beta primer mix that a second PCR of roughly 7 to 12 cycles was run. Tagging of each cDNA molecule was performed by a template-switch adaptor with 12 random nucleotides. From the 5' RACE reads, TCRdb called clonotypes with MiXCR, one entry per CDR3 protein. The profile covers about 1.4 million distinct CDR3 sequences, with around 55% appearing a single time and about 6.7% taken by the ten largest.

The sequenced sample consisted of blood. The V call is TRBV5-1, the J call TRBJ1-2; the match to TRBD1 covers 7 bases. This clonotype originated in a man aged 18 to 30 in good health. The CDR3 DNA is TGCGCCAGCAGCCCCACTGGACAGGCCGGTGGCTACACCTTC. Translation gives CASSPTGQAGGYTF.